These 17 T cell receptor beta chains share one sample of origin, sequenced in a study of T cells in Graves' hyperthyroidism and ophthalmopathy. The CDR3 regions of TCR beta were amplified from RNA transcripts. In the first-round RT-PCR of the TCR CDR3, the HTBI primer set was used. TCRdb re-analysed the multiplex PCR reads in MiXCR, keeping a single row per CDR3 protein. The sample has about 210,000 distinct CDR3 sequences; around 19% are singletons. The sequenced sample consisted of blood. These receptors were taken from a man aged 35 to 55 with Graves' hyperthyroidism.

V and J are TRBV5-4 and TRBJ2-3, with 11 positions matching TRBD2. V shed 4 bases and J 0 bases; nucleotides not matched to a gene: 7. The CDR3 is 17 residues long. CDR1 and CDR2 from the germline V gene are SGHNT and YYREEE (reference sequence). Written as DNA, the CDR3 is TGTGCCAGCAGCAAGTCACTAGCGGGGGCTAGCACAGATACGCAGTATTTT. It is translated as CASSKSLAGASTDTQYF. The variable domain in full, completed from reference TRBV5-4 and TRBJ2-3, reads ETGVTQSPTHLIKTRGQQVTLRCSSQSGHNTVSWYQQALGQGPQFIFQYYREEENGRGNFPPRFSGLQFPNYSSELNVNALELDDSALYLCASSKSLAGASTDTQYFGPGTRLTVL.

The table lists this clonotype with many counts. The chain joins TRBV20-1 to TRBJ1-2; 8 bases match TRBD1. This CDR3 is built from 15 residues. Losses at the gene ends were 5 bases for V and 3 bases for J; bases not matched to a gene: 11. Per germline, CDR1 DFQATT and CDR2 SNEGSKA (reference sequence). The CDR3 DNA is TGCAGTGCTGCTGAAGACAGGGGCCGGTACTATGGCTACACCTTC. Its protein product is CSAAEDRGRYYGYTF.

V usage is TRBV7-9 and J usage is TRBJ1-1, with a possible D match to TRBD1 (5 bases). This CDR3 comprises 14 residues. Germline V gene lookup returns CDR1 SEHNR and CDR2 FQNEAQ (reference sequence). The germline V and J ends were trimmed by 0 bases and 5 bases, with 10 bases remaining between them. In DNA form, the CDR3 reads TGTGCCAGCAGCTTAGCGGGGCTTCGGACTGAAGCTTTCTTT. Encoded protein: CASSLAGLRTEAFF.

On this clonotype itself: Possible read error: a much larger clone is one base away. V and J are TRBV6-1 and TRBJ2-7; D remains ambiguous. This CDR3 has 13 residues. Trimming took 3 bases from V and 0 from J, leaving 6 bases between them. Per germline, CDR1 MNHNS and CDR2 SASEGT. The DNA of the CDR3 is TGTGCCAGCAGTGAGTCCCTCTCCTACGAGCAGTACTTC. Translated: CASSESLSYEQYF.

This sequence joins TRBV6-5 and TRBJ2-1, with a tentative D call TRBD2 (12 bases). V lost 5 bases, J lost 9 bases, and 32 bases lay in between. This CDR3 spans 19 amino acids. Germline V gene data show CDR1 as MNHEY and CDR2 as SVGAGI. This CDR3 is CASSHGQGASGRAVVEQFF. In DNA form, the CDR3 reads TGTGCCAGCAGTCACGGACAGGGGGCTAGCGGGAGGGCCGTCGTTGAGCAGTTCTTC.

This clonotype was recorded many times. The chain couples TRBV7-6 to TRBJ2-6; unclear D gene. The CDR3 contains 15 residues. The germline V gene has CDR1 SGHVS and CDR2 FNYEAQ. V was pared by 0 bases and J by 0 bases, with 3 bases between. The CDR3 bases are TGTGCCAGCAGCTTAGCGGGCTCTGGGGCCAACGTCCTGACTTTC. It encodes CASSLAGSGANVLTF.

This clonotype was counted at least ten times. This sequence joins TRBV28 and TRBJ1-1, with 8 bases aligning to TRBD1. Germline CDR1 and CDR2: MDHEN and SYDVKM. J gave up 5 bases and V 5 bases, and 7 bases lay outside the gene matches. The CDR3 extends over 14 amino acids. The CDR3 loop is CASSKTGGGTEAFF. The CDR3 nucleotides read TGTGCCAGCAGTAAAACAGGGGGTGGGACTGAAGCTTTCTTT.

The chain is built from TRBV6-1 and TRBJ2-5; D not certain. With 3 bases removed from V and 1 base from J, the gap between germline ends came to 12 bases. The germline gives CDR1 MNHNS, CDR2 SASEGT. The CDR3 consists of 15 residues. The CDR3: CASSDGIRGQETQYF. The CDR3 region has the DNA TGTGCCAGCAGTGATGGCATCCGAGGCCAAGAGACCCAGTACTTC.

This sequence joins TRBV11-3 and TRBJ2-7; a weak D match, TRBD1 (5 bases). Germline V gene sequence: CDR1 SGHNT, CDR2 YENEEA. The V end lost 5 bases, the J end lost 0 bases, and 17 bases lay between the germline ends. CDR3 length equals 16 residues. The CDR3: CASSLPQGAFSYEQYF. The CDR3 nucleotides read TGTGCCAGCAGCCTTCCGCAAGGGGCGTTCTCCTACGAGCAGTACTTC.

At least ten counts were recorded for this clonotype. The J gene is TRBJ2-7, the V gene TRBV7-6; TRBD1 matches at 8 bases. Germline assignment: CDR1 SGHVS and CDR2 FNYEAQ. There are 15 residues in the CDR3. V dropped 5 bases and J dropped 7; count of bases not matched to a gene: 13. The CDR3 nucleotides read TGTGCCAGCAGCCAGGGGGCAGGGGGCCTTAGAGAGCAGTACTTC. Translating it yields CASSQGAGGLREQYF.

The table lists this clonotype with many counts. The chain joins TRBV2 to TRBJ1-5; D not certain. The germline gives CDR1 SNHLY, CDR2 FYNNEI. The CDR3 has 15 residues. Deletions cut 2 bases from V and 0 bases from J, with 8 bases between. CDR3 loop: CASSESSYSNQPQHF. As DNA, the CDR3 is TGTGCCAGCAGTGAATCAAGTTATAGCAATCAGCCCCAGCATTTT.

This clonotype was counted at least ten times. This rearrangement joins TRBV5-1 to TRBJ2-3, with 11 bases identical to TRBD2. Germline lookup yields CDR1 SGHRS and CDR2 YFSETQ. The CDR3 runs to 17 residues. V was clipped by 1 base and J by 5 bases; unmatched bases: 9. The CDR3 DNA sequence: TGCGCCAGCAGCTTGACGGCTAGCGGGGGGCGGGGAGATACGCAGTATTTT. Protein sequence: CASSLTASGGRGDTQYF.

This clonotype has ten or more counts. The chain links TRBV7-2 to TRBJ2-5; maybe TRBD2 (5 bases). Looked up from germline, CDR1 is SGHTA and CDR2 is FQGNSA. The CDR3 consists of 14 residues. The germline V and J ends were trimmed by 5 bases and 5 bases, with 15 bases remaining between them. The CDR3 is CASSGGSRGETQYF. Here the CDR3 DNA reads TGTGCCAGCAGCGGTGGTTCGAGAGGGGAGACCCAGTACTTC.

This clonotype was counted at least ten times. The chain couples TRBV12-3 or TRBV12-4 to TRBJ1-1; D unresolved. The CDR3 runs 13 residues. The V end was cut by 3 bases, the J end by 4 bases, with 9 bases between. The CDR3: CASSLGTVTEAFF. The CDR3 DNA sequence: TGTGCCAGCAGTTTGGGTACAGTCACTGAAGCTTTCTTT.

This clonotype appeared many times. Here the CDR3 DNA reads TGTGCCAGCTCACCGGGTGGGGACAATCCTTATGGCTACACCTTC. Translating it yields CASSPGGDNPYGYTF. This chain links TRBV18 with TRBJ1-2; D is possibly TRBD1 (6 bases). The CDR3 is 15 residues long. CDR1 is KGHSH and CDR2 is LQKENI in the germline V gene. V was clipped by 3 bases and J by 5 bases, with 16 bases between them.

In its sample, this clonotype was seen many times. This sequence joins TRBV28 and TRBJ1-2; D not certain. CDR1 is MDHEN, CDR2 SYDVKM, per germline. V dropped 6 bases and J dropped 8 bases, with 19 bases sitting between them. CDR3 length: 14 residues. CDR3 DNA: TGTGCCAGCAGCCCGGAGGCGGTATCCGGGGGCTACACCTTC. This sequence encodes CASSPEAVSGGYTF.

There are a few counts of this clonotype. The chain uses TRBV7-2 and TRBJ2-5; 10 bases are shared with TRBD1. Trimming at V came to 6 bases and at J to 4 bases, leaving 5 bases not matched to a gene. The germline CDR1 and CDR2 sequences are SGHTA and FQGNSA. The CDR3 sequence is 14 residues long. CDR3 nucleotide sequence: TGTGCCAGCAGACGAGACAGGGGGCGAGAGACCCAGTACTTC. Amino acids: CASRRDRGRETQYF.